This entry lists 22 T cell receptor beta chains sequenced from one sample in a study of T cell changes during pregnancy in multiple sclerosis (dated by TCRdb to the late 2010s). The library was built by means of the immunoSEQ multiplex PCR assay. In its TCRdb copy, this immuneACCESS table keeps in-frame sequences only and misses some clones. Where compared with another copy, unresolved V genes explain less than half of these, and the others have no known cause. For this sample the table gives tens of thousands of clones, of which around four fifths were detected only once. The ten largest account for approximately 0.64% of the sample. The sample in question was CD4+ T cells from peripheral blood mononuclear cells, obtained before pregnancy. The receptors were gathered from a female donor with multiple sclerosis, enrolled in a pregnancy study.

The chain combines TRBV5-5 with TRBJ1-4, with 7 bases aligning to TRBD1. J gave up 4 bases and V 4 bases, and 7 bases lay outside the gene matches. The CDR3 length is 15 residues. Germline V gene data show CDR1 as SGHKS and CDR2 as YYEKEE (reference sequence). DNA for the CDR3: TGTGCCAGCAGCACGTGGACAGGAGATAATGAAAAACTGTTTTTT. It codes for CASSTWTGDNEKLFF.

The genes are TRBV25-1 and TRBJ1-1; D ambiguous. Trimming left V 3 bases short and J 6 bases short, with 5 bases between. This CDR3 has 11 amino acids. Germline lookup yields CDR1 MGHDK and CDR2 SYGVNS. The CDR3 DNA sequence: TGTGCCAGCAGTGACAGGTCTGAAGCTTTCTTT. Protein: CASSDRSEAFF.

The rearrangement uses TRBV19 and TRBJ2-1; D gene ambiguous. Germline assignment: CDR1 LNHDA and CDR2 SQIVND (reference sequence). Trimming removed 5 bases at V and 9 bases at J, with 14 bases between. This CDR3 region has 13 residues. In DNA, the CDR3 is TGTGCCAGTAGTCAACAAAACCTCCGTGAGCAGTTCTTC. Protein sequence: CASSQQNLREQFF.

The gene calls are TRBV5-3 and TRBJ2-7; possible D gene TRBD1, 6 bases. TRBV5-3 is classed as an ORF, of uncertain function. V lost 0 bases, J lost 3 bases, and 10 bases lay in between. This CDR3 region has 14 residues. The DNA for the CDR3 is TGTGCCAGAAGCTTGGGTGCAGGGGTCTACGAGCAGTACTTC. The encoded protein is CARSLGAGVYEQYF.

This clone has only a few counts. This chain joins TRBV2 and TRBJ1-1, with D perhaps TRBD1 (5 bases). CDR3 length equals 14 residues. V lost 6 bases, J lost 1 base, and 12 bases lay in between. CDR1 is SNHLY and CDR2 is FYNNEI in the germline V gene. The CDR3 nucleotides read TGTGCCAGCAGGGACCTGACAGCGAACACTGAAGCTTTCTTT. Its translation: CASRDLTANTEAFF.

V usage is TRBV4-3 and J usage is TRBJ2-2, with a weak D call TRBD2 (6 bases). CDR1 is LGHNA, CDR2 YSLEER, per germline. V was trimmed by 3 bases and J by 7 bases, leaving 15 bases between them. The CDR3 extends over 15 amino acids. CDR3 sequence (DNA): TGCGCCAGCAGCCAGCGGCAGGGAGGAGGCGGGGAGCTGTTTTTT. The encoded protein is CASSQRQGGGGELFF.

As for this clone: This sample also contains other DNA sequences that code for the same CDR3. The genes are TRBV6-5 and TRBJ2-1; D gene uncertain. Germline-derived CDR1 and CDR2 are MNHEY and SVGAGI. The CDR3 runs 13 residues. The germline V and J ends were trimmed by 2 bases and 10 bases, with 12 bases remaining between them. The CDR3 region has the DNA TGTGCCAGCAGTTACATAAGTTCCCGGGAGCAGTTCTTC. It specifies CASSYISSREQFF.

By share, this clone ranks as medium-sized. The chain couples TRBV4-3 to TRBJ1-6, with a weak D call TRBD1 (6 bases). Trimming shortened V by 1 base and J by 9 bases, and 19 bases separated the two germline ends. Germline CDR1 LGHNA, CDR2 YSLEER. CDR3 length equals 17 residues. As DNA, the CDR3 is TGCGCCAGCAGCCAAGTAGGGTTGGCAGGGGTAGGTTCACCCCTCCACTTT. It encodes CASSQVGLAGVGSPLHF.

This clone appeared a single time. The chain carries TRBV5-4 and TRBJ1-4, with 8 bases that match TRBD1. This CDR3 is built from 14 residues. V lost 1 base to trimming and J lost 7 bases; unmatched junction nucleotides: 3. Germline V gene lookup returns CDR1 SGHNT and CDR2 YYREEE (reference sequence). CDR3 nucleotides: TGTGCCAGCAGCTTGCAGGGGGCTGTTGAAAAACTGTTTTTT. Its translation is CASSLQGAVEKLFF.

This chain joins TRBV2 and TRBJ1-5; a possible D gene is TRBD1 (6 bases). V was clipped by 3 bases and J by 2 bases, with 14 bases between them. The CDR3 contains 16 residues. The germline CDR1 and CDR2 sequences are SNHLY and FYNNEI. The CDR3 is CASSDWDNRGNQPQHF. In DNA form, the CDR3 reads TGTGCCAGCAGTGACTGGGACAATAGGGGCAATCAGCCCCAGCATTTT.

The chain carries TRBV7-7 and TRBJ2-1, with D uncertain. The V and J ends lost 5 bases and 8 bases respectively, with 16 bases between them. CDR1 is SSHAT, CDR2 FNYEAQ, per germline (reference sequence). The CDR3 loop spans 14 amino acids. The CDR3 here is CASSRNSPEDEQFF. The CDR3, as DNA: TGTGCCAGCAGCCGCAACTCCCCTGAGGATGAGCAGTTCTTC. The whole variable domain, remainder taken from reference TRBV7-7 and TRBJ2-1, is GAGVSQSPRYKVTKRGQDVTLRCDPISSHATLYWYQQALGQGPEFLTYFNYEAQPDKSGLPSDRFSAERPEGSISTLTIQRTEQRDSAMYRCASSRNSPEDEQFFGPGTRLTVL.

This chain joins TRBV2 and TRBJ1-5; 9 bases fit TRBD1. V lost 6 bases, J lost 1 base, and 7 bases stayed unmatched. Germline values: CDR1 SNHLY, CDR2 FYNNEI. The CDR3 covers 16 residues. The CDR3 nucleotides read TGTGCCAGCAGCGGACAGGGGTCAGGGAGCAATCAGCCCCAGCATTTT. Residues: CASSGQGSGSNQPQHF.

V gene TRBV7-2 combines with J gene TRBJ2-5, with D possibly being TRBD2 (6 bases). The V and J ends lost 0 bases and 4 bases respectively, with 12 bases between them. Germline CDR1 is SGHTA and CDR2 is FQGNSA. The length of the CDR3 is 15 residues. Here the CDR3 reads CASSLAAGGSETQYF. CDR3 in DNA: TGTGCCAGCAGCTTAGCAGCGGGCGGTTCAGAGACCCAGTACTTC. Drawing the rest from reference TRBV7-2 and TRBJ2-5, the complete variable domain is GAGVSQSPSNKVTEKGKDVELRCDPISGHTALYWYRQSLGQGLEFLIYFQGNSAPDKSGLPSDRFSAERTGGSVSTLTIQRTQQEDSAVYLCASSLAAGGSETQYFGPGTRLLVL.

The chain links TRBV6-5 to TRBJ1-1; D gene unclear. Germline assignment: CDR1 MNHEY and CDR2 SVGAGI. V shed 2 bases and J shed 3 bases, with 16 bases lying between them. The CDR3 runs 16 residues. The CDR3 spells CASSYRKLGWDTEAFF. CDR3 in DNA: TGTGCCAGCAGTTACCGAAAACTAGGTTGGGACACTGAAGCTTTCTTT.

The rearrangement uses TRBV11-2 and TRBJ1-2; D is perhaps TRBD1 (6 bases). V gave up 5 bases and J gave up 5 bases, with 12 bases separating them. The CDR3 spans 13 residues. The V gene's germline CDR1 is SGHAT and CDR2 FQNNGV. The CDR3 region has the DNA TGTGCCAGCAGCAACGGACAGACATATGGCTACACCTTC. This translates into CASSNGQTYGYTF.

CDR3 in DNA: TGCAGCGTTGACAGGGGAGCAGGGCAAGAGACCCAGTACTTC. It is translated as CSVDRGAGQETQYF. This chain links TRBV29-1 with TRBJ2-5; D might be TRBD1 (6 bases). The CDR3 runs 14 residues. CDR1 is SQVTM and CDR2 is ANQGSEA in the germline V gene. The V and J ends lost 3 bases and 2 bases respectively, with 13 bases between them.

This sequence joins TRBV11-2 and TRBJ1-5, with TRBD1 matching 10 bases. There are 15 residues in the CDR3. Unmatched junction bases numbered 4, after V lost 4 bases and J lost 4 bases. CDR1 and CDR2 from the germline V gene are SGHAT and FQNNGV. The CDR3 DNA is TGTGCCAGCAGCTCCCGGGACAGGGGAAATCAGCCCCAGCATTTT. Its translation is CASSSRDRGNQPQHF.

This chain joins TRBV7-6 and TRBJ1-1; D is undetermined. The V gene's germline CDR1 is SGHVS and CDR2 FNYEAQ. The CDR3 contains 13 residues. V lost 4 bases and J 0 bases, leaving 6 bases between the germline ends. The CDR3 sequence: CASSSRMNTEAFF. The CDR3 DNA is TGTGCCAGCAGCTCTAGGATGAACACTGAAGCTTTCTTT.

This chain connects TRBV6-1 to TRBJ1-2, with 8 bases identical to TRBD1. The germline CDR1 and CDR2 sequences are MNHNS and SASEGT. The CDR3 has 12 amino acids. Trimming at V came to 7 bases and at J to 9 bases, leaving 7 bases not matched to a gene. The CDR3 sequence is CASTQGAESYTF. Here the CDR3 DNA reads TGTGCCAGCACTCAGGGGGCGGAAAGCTACACCTTC.

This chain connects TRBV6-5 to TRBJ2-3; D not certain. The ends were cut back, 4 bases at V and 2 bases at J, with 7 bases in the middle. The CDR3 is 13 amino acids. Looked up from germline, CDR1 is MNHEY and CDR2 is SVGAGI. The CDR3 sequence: CASSFLNTDTQYF. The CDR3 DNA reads TGTGCCAGCAGTTTCCTAAACACAGATACGCAGTATTTT.

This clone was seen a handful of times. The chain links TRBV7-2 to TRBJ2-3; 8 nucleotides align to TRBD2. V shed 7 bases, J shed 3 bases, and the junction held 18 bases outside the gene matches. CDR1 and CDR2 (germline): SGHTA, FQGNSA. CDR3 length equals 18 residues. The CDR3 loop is CASTSGGARGGSTDTQYF. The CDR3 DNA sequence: TGTGCCAGCACCTCCGGGGGGGCTAGGGGGGGCTCAACAGATACGCAGTATTTT.

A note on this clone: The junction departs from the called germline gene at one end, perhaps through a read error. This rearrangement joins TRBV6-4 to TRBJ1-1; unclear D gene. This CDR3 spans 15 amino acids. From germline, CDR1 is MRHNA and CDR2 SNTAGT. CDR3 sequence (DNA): TGTGCCGGCAGTTACGCCCCAACGGTAAACACTGAAGCTTTCTTT. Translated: CAGSYAPTVNTEAFF.